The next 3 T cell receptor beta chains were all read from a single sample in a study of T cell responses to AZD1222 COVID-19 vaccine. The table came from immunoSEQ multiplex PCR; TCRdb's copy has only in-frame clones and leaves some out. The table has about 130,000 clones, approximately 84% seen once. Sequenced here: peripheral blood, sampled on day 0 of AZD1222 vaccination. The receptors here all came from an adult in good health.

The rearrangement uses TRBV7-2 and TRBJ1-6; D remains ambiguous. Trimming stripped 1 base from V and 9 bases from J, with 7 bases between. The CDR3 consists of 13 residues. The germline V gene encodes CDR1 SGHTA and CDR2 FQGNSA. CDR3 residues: CASSLGRTSPLHF. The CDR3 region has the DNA TGTGCCAGCAGCTTAGGGCGCACTTCACCCCTCCACTTT.

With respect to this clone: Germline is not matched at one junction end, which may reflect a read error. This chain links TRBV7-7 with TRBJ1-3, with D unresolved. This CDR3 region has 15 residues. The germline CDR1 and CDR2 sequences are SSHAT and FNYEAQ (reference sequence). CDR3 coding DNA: TGTGCTAGCAGCTTAAGCAGAAACTCTGGAAACACCATATATTTT. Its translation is CASSLSRNSGNTIYF. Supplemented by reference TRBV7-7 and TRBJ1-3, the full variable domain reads GAGVSQSPRYKVTKRGQDVTLRCDPISSHATLYWYQQALGQGPEFLTYFNYEAQPDKSGLPSDRFSAERPEGSISTLTIQRTEQRDSAMYRCASSLSRNSGNTIYFGEGSWLTVV.

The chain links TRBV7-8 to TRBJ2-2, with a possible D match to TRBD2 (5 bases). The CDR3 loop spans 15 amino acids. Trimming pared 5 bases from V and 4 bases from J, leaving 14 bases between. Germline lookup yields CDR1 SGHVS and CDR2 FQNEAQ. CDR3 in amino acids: CASSPRASSTGELFF. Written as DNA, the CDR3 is TGTGCCAGCAGCCCTCGGGCTAGCTCCACCGGGGAGCTGTTTTTT.